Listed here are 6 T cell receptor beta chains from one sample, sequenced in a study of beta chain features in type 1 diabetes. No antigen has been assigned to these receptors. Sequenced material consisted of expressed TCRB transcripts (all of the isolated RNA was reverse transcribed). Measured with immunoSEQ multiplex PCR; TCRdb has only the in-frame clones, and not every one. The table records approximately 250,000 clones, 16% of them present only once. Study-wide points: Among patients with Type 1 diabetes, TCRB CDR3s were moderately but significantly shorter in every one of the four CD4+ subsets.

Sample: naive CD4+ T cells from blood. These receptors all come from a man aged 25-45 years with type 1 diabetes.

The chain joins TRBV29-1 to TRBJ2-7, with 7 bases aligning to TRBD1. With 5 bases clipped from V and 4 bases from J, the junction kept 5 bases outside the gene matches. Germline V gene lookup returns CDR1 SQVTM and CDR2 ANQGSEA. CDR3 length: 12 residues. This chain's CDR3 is CSVTRGSYEQYF. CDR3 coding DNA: TGCAGCGTTACCAGGGGGAGTTACGAGCAGTACTTC.

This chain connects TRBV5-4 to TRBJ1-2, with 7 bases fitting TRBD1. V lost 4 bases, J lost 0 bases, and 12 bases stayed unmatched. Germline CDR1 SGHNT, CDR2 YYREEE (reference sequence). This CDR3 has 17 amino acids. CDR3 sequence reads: CASSRGTVRPTNYGYTF. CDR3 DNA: TGTGCCAGCAGCCGAGGGACAGTACGGCCTACTAACTATGGCTACACCTTC.

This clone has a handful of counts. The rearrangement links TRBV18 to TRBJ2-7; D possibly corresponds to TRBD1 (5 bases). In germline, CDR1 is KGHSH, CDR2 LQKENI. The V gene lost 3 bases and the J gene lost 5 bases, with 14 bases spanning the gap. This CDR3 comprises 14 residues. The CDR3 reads CASSPRAGPNEQYF. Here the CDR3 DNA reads TGTGCCAGCTCACCTCGGGCAGGGCCGAACGAGCAGTACTTC.

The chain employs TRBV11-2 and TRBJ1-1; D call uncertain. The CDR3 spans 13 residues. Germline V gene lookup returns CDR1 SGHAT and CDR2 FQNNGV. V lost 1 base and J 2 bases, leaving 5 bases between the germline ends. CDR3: CASSLVDNTEAFF. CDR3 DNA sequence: TGTGCCAGCAGCTTAGTTGATAACACTGAAGCTTTCTTT.

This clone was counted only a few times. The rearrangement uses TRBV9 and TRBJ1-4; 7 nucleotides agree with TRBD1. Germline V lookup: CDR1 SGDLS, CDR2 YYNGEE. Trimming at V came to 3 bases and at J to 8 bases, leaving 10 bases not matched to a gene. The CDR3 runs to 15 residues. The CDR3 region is CASSATTGFNEKLFF. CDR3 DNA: TGTGCCAGCAGCGCCACGACAGGGTTTAACGAAAAACTGTTTTTT.

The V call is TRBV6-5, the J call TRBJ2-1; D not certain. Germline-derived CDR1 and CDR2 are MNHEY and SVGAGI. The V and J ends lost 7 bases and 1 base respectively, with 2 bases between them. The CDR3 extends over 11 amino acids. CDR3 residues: CASKSYNEQFF. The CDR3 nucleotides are TGTGCCAGCAAGTCCTACAATGAGCAGTTCTTC.